These 15 T cell receptor beta chains share one sample of origin, sequenced in a study of PD-1 blockade in classical Hodgkin lymphoma. Produced via immunoSEQ multiplex PCR; TCRdb's table is partial and in-frame only. The data show about 1,400 clones, roughly four fifths seen once. This sample's time point: cycle 4 day 1 (C4D1), after about 6 weeks of nivolumab. Each of the patients experienced relapse following autologous stem cell transplantation, and their brentuximab vedotin exposure differed. Negative selection with magnets was how CD8+ T cells were isolated from the thawed PBMCs. This material consisted of CD8+ T cells from blood, taken before the fourth cycle of nivolumab. Receptors originate from a human donor with classical Hodgkin lymphoma. The donor label of this sample is uncertain.

The V call is TRBV7-7, the J call TRBJ1-1; D is undetermined. This CDR3 has 13 amino acids. Trimming stripped 1 base from V and 6 bases from J, with 9 bases between. Germline V lookup: CDR1 SSHAT, CDR2 FNYEAQ (reference sequence). The CDR3 loop reads CASSLGLGAEAFF. CDR3 coding DNA: TGTGCCAGCAGCTTAGGCCTTGGCGCTGAAGCTTTCTTT.

The chain recombines TRBV11-1 with TRBJ1-5; 7 bases are a match to TRBD1. The germline V gene has CDR1 SGHAT and CDR2 FQDESV (reference sequence). The CDR3 loop spans 15 amino acids. V trimming: 8 bases; J trimming: 7 bases; junction bases outside the gene matches: 14. The CDR3 here is CASGPIGGGRQPQHF. In DNA, the CDR3 is TGTGCCAGCGGACCCATTGGAGGGGGCAGACAGCCCCAGCATTTT.

Relative to its sample, this clone is large (0.1 to 1%). The chain employs TRBV29-1 and TRBJ2-5; D is unresolved. Germline CDR1 reads SQVTM; CDR2 reads ANQGSEA. The CDR3 has 13 amino acids. V gave up 0 bases and J gave up 9 bases, with 14 bases separating them. The CDR3: CSVEDRPTGAQYF. The DNA for the CDR3 is TGCAGCGTTGAAGATCGCCCTACTGGCGCCCAGTACTTC.

This clone was seen just once. The J gene is TRBJ1-2, the V gene TRBV5-6; 7 bases are shared with TRBD1. With V trimmed by 1 base and J by 8 bases, 5 bases remained unmatched. Per the germline V gene, CDR1 is SGHDT and CDR2 is YYEEEE. The CDR3 runs 13 residues. Written as DNA, the CDR3 is TGTGCCAGCAGCTTGAAGGGGGCGAAAGGCTACACCTTC. Amino acids: CASSLKGAKGYTF.

The chain combines TRBV29-1 with TRBJ1-2, with TRBD1 matching over 9 bases. Germline V gene lookup returns CDR1 SQVTM and CDR2 ANQGSEA. V lost 2 bases and J lost 7; bases outside the gene matches: 8. CDR3 size: 14 residues. The CDR3 sequence is CSVEPTDRGSGYTF. CDR3 DNA: TGCAGCGTTGAACCAACGGACAGGGGCTCTGGCTACACCTTC.

The V gene is TRBV27, the J gene TRBJ2-7; 7 nucleotides align to TRBD2. V lost 7 bases and J lost 6; bases outside the gene matches: 9. This CDR3 region has 13 residues. Germline values: CDR1 MNHEY, CDR2 SMNVEV (reference sequence). The CDR3 nucleotides read TGTGCCAGCAAGAAAGCGGGGAGTACCGAGCAGTACTTC. Residues: CASKKAGSTEQYF.

The rearrangement uses TRBV6-1 and TRBJ2-4, with D perhaps TRBD1 (5 bases). Looked up from germline, CDR1 is MNHNS and CDR2 is SASEGT. CDR3 length: 12 amino acids. V lost 8 bases to trimming and J lost 8 bases, with 13 bases between them. CDR3 DNA: TGTGCCAGCCAGGGATACGTGGACATTCAGTACTTC. It yields the protein CASQGYVDIQYF.

The chain is built from TRBV7-2 and TRBJ2-3, with 11 positions matching TRBD2. This CDR3 is built from 15 residues. After removal of 5 bases from V and 1 base from J, the junction contained 2 bases not matched to a gene. Germline assignment: CDR1 SGHTA and CDR2 FQGNSA. CDR3 residues: CASSVLAGGTDTQYF. As DNA, the CDR3 is TGTGCCAGCAGCGTACTAGCGGGAGGCACAGATACGCAGTATTTT.

This clone was seen only a few times. The V call is TRBV6-4, the J call TRBJ2-3; 8 bases fit TRBD2. This CDR3 region has 14 residues. Trimming removed 3 bases from V and 2 bases from J; junction bases left unmatched: 1. CDR1 MRHNA and CDR2 SNTAGT come from the germline V gene. The DNA for the CDR3 is TGTGCCAGCAGTGATGGACTAGCCACAGATACGCAGTATTTT. Translated, it gives CASSDGLATDTQYF.

This clone was counted a few times. The chain links TRBV2 to TRBJ2-7; 7 bases are a match to TRBD1. With V trimmed by 6 bases and J by 5 bases, 10 bases remained unmatched. The CDR3 length is 14 residues. The germline CDR1 and CDR2 sequences are SNHLY and FYNNEI. CDR3 protein: CASSEYTGVNEQYF. The CDR3 nucleotides read TGTGCCAGCAGCGAATATACAGGGGTTAACGAGCAGTACTTC.

The chain joins TRBV6-4 to TRBJ2-7; TRBD1 matches 8 bases. Germline assignment: CDR1 MRHNA and CDR2 SNTAGT. V lost 4 bases to trimming and J lost 3 bases; unmatched junction nucleotides: 5. There are 14 residues in the CDR3. The CDR3 DNA follows: TGTGCCAGCAGTGGTGGACAGGGAGGCTACGAGCAGTACTTC. It codes for CASSGGQGGYEQYF.

V usage is TRBV7-6 and J usage is TRBJ2-1; TRBD2 matches at 10 bases. This CDR3 is built from 16 residues. Losses at the gene ends were 1 base for V and 7 bases for J; bases not matched to a gene: 7. Germline V gene lookup returns CDR1 SGHVS and CDR2 FNYEAQ. CDR3 protein: CASSLGGATSGNEQFF. The CDR3 DNA reads TGTGCCAGCAGCTTAGGTGGGGCGACTAGCGGGAATGAGCAGTTCTTC.

In this sample, this clone turned up once. This chain uses TRBV4-1 with TRBJ1-2; 10 bases fit TRBD1. This CDR3 has 17 residues. The V gene end was trimmed by 1 base and the J gene end by 3 bases; junction bases not matched to a gene: 8. Germline lookup yields CDR1 MGHRA and CDR2 YSYEKL. The CDR3 nucleotides read TGCGCCAGCAGCCAAGTAAAGGGACAGGGGATCCACTATGGCTACACCTTC. The encoded protein is CASSQVKGQGIHYGYTF.

This rearrangement joins TRBV19 to TRBJ2-3, with D hard to call. Germline CDR1 is LNHDA and CDR2 is SQIVND (reference sequence). CDR3 length: 14 residues. The V and J ends lost 5 bases and 2 bases respectively, with 11 bases between them. The CDR3 region has the DNA TGTGCCAGTAGTCCCACATCATACACAGATACGCAGTATTTT. Protein product: CASSPTSYTDTQYF.

CDR3 sequence reads: CASSSNSHYYNEQFF. The CDR3 coding sequence is TGTGCCAGCAGTTCCAACTCCCACTACTACAATGAGCAGTTCTTC. This chain links TRBV11-2 with TRBJ2-1; D unresolved. The ends were cut back, 6 bases at V and 3 bases at J, with 15 bases in the middle. The CDR3 covers 15 residues. CDR1 SGHAT and CDR2 FQNNGV come from the germline V gene. The whole variable domain, remainder taken from reference TRBV11-2 and TRBJ2-1, is EAGVAQSPRYKIIEKRQSVAFWCNPISGHATLYWYQQILGQGPKLLIQFQNNGVVDDSQLPKDRFSAERLKGVDSTLKIQPAKLEDSAVYLCASSSNSHYYNEQFFGPGTRLTVL.